This is a list of T cell receptor beta chains from one sample in a study of cytotoxic CD8 clonotypes in ibrutinib-treated CLL. Repertoires were generated with immunoSEQ multiplex PCR, while TCRdb's copy carries only in-frame clones and drops some. The sample lists around 250,000 clones, 70% seen once, with 15% in the top ten. Material: PBMCs, obtained after 24 months of ibrutinib treatment. These receptors were obtained from a human donor with chronic lymphocytic leukemia. Each CDR3 is given with its conserved first and last residue. A D gene is named only where the DNA matches it firmly. Size values are once, few and many counts, or a class for expanded clones, and some rows have none.

J gene	D gene	clone size	V gene	CDR3 protein	CDR3 DNA
TRBJ2-1	TRBD2	.	TRBV23-1	CASSRRWREGRYEQFF	TGCGCCAGCAGTCGTAGGTGGCGGGAGGGCCGGTATGAGCAGTTCTTC
TRBJ2-1	.	.	TRBV28	CASTPGSRSSYNEQFF	TGTGCCAGCACCCCTGGGTCGCGGAGCTCCTACAATGAGCAGTTCTTC
TRBJ2-3	.	.	TRBV9	CASSKDPGSQYF	TGTGCCAGCAGCAAAGACCCGGGCTCGCAGTATTTT
TRBJ2-5	.	.	TRBV9	CASSPFGETQYF	TGTGCCAGCAGCCCTTTCGGAGAGACCCAGTACTTC
TRBJ2-7	.	few	TRBV27	CASRDYQSYEQYF	TGTGCCAGCAGGGACTACCAATCCTACGAGCAGTACTTC
TRBJ1-1	TRBD1	.	TRBV2	CASRDRANTEAFF	TGTGCCAGCAGGGACAGGGCGAACACTGAAGCTTTCTTT
TRBJ2-3	.	few	TRBV7-9	CASSLVGGVGTDTQYF	TGTGCCAGCAGCTTAGTCGGGGGTGTCGGCACAGATACGCAGTATTTT
TRBJ2-7	.	few	TRBV7-2	CASSLVVGFGATYEQYF	TGTGCCAGCAGCTTAGTTGTCGGCTTTGGGGCTACCTACGAGCAGTACTTC
TRBJ2-7	TRBD1	few	TRBV6-5	CATKGQGAYEQYF	TGTGCCACCAAAGGACAGGGGGCCTACGAGCAGTACTTC
TRBJ2-1	TRBD2	.	TRBV11-2	CASSLGPGGGRFYNEQFF	TGTGCCAGCAGCTTAGGCCCCGGGGGCGGGAGGTTCTACAATGAGCAGTTCTTC
TRBJ2-7	.	.	TRBV7-3	CASSASPLYEQYF	TGTGCCAGCTCGGCGTCCCCCCTCTACGAGCAGTACTTC
TRBJ2-7	TRBD1	.	TRBV19	CASAQGTGGNEQYF	TGTGCCAGTGCCCAGGGGACAGGGGGAAACGAGCAGTACTTC
TRBJ2-1	.	.	TRBV27	CASIDSSSSYNEQFF	TGTGCCAGCATAGACTCGTCCAGCTCCTACAATGAGCAGTTCTTC
TRBJ1-6	TRBD1	.	TRBV27	CASRSGTGNNSPLHF	TGTGCCAGCAGATCCGGGACAGGGAATAATTCACCCCTCCACTTT
TRBJ1-2	TRBD1	few	TRBV2	CASSEGTGLYGYTF	TGTGCCAGCAGTGAGGGGACAGGTCTCTATGGCTACACCTTC
TRBJ2-7	TRBD2	.	TRBV7-9	CASSKGLAGTYEQYF	TGTGCCAGCAGCAAGGGACTAGCGGGAACCTACGAGCAGTACTTC
TRBJ2-7	.	few	TRBV14	CASSQGWGIPYEQYF	TGTGCCAGCAGCCAAGGATGGGGGATCCCCTACGAGCAGTACTTC
TRBJ1-2	TRBD1	.	TRBV19	CASSIAGQGNYGYTF	TGTGCCAGTAGTATAGCCGGACAGGGAAACTATGGCTACACCTTC
TRBJ1-3	.	once	TRBV5-1	CASSLGASAGNTIYF	TGCGCCAGCAGCTTAGGGGCATCAGCTGGAAACACCATATATTTT
TRBJ2-3	TRBD1	.	TRBV5-1	CASSLTWDSQTDTQYF	TGCGCCAGCAGCCTGACATGGGACAGCCAAACCGATACGCAGTATTTT
TRBJ1-1	.	.	TRBV25-1	CASSARGNTEAFF	TGTGCCAGCAGTGCCCGGGGTAACACTGAAGCTTTCTTT
TRBJ1-3	.	.	TRBV29-1	CSVGPKAGNTIYF	TGCAGCGTTGGTCCCAAGGCTGGAAACACCATATATTTT
TRBJ2-1	TRBD1	few	TRBV7-2	CASSKSTGVGENEQFF	TGTGCCAGCAGCAAGTCGACAGGGGTTGGGGAAAATGAGCAGTTCTTC
TRBJ1-5	.	.	TRBV5-1	CASSLPVGRNSNQPQHF	TGCGCCAGCAGCTTGCCTGTAGGCCGAAATAGCAATCAGCCCCAGCATTTT
TRBJ2-1	.	once	TRBV11-3	CASSREGGYYNEQFF	TGTGCCAGCAGCCGAGAGGGGGGTTACTACAATGAGCAGTTCTTC
TRBJ2-5	.	.	TRBV19	CASSMRRGQQETQYF	TGTGCCAGTAGTATGAGGAGGGGACAGCAAGAGACCCAGTACTTC
TRBJ1-5	.	.	TRBV7-9	CASSSDPQAQHF	TGTGCCAGCAGCTCGGACCCCCAGGCCCAGCATTTT
TRBJ2-3	.	few	TRBV18	CASSPIDSPLTDTQYF	TGTGCCAGCTCACCAATAGACTCACCGTTGACAGATACGCAGTATTTT
TRBJ2-2	TRBD2	.	TRBV4-1	CASSLQGTSGSLGTGELFF	TGCGCCAGCAGCCTTCAAGGGACTAGCGGGAGCCTGGGAACCGGGGAGCTGTTTTTT
TRBJ1-1	.	.	TRBV5-1	CASSYWGTTEAFF	TGCGCCAGCAGCTACTGGGGGACCACTGAAGCTTTCTTT
TRBJ2-7	TRBD2	.	TRBV7-2	CASSLDLERELAYEQYF	TGTGCCAGCAGCTTAGACCTGGAGCGGGAGCTGGCCTACGAGCAGTACTTC